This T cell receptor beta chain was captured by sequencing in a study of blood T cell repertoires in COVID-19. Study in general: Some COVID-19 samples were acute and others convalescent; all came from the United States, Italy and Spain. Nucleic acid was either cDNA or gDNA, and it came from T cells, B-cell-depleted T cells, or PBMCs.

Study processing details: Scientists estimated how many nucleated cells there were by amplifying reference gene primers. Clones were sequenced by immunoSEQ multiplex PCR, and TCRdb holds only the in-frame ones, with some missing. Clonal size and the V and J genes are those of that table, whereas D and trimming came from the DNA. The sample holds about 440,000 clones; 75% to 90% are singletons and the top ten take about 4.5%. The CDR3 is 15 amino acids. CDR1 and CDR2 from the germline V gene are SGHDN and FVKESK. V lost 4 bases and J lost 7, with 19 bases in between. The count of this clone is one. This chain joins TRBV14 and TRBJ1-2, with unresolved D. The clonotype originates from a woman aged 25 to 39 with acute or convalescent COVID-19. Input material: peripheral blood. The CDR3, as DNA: TGTGCCAGCAGCCTAGGAGGCGGGAGTCTCGGTGGCTACACCTTC. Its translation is CASSLGGGSLGGYTF.